The 7 T cell receptor beta chains below come from one sample, sequenced in a study of blood T cell repertoires in COVID-19. Libraries were prepared by immunoSEQ multiplex PCR; TCRdb keeps only in-frame clonotypes and omits some of them. The data contain 110,000 or so clones, 85% of them seen just once; the ten biggest clones take up about 13%. Specimen: peripheral blood. The receptors were gathered from a human donor in a cohort sampled during active COVID-19.

The genes are TRBV9 and TRBJ2-7; D not resolved. The ends were cut back, 4 bases at V and 9 bases at J, with 14 bases in the middle. Germline assignment: CDR1 SGDLS and CDR2 YYNGEE. The CDR3 contains 12 residues. As DNA, the CDR3 is TGTGCCAGCAGCCCAGACTCCATCATGCAGTACTTC. Encoded protein: CASSPDSIMQYF.

This clone was counted many times. V is TRBV6-4 and J is TRBJ2-1, with TRBD1 matching over 10 bases. The CDR3 extends over 15 amino acids. Germline trimming cut 6 bases from V and 6 bases from J; bases unmatched to any gene: 8. Looked up from germline, CDR1 is MRHNA and CDR2 is SNTAGT. The CDR3 is CASSRGGQGVNEQFF. CDR3 nucleotide sequence: TGTGCCAGCAGCCGCGGTGGACAGGGGGTCAATGAGCAGTTCTTC.

The CDR3 here is CASSFYQEGSPLHF. Written as DNA, the CDR3 is TGTGCCAGCAGCTTTTACCAGGAGGGTTCACCCCTCCACTTT. The chain employs TRBV27 and TRBJ1-6; D is unclear. CDR1 MNHEY and CDR2 SMNVEV come from the germline V gene (reference sequence). CDR3 size: 14 residues. The V gene lost 6 bases and the J gene lost 9 bases, with 15 bases spanning the gap.

This clone was picked up one time. CDR3 DNA: TGTGCCGTGGGGGGGGACCCGTCCTACGAGCAGTACTTC. Its protein is CAVGGDPSYEQYF. The genes are TRBV25-1 and TRBJ2-7; 7 bases are a match to TRBD2. The junction had 8 bases not matched to a gene; V was cut back by 11 bases and J by 1 base. This CDR3 is 13 amino acids long. Germline CDR1 is MGHDK and CDR2 is SYGVNS.

V usage is TRBV10-3 and J usage is TRBJ1-2, with a possible D match to TRBD1 (6 bases). The CDR3 runs to 11 residues. Germline V gives CDR1 ENHRY, CDR2 SYGVKD. The ends were cut back, 11 bases at V and 2 bases at J, with 9 bases in the middle. This chain's CDR3 is CAGGGNYGYTF. CDR3 nucleotide sequence: TGTGCCGGGGGGGGCAACTATGGCTACACCTTC.

The chain joins TRBV19 to TRBJ1-1; 7 nucleotides line up with TRBD1. Per the germline V gene, CDR1 is LNHDA and CDR2 is SQIVND (reference sequence). The CDR3 contains 14 residues. V trimming: 3 bases; J trimming: 5 bases; junction bases outside the gene matches: 6. The CDR3 region is CASSIGTGETEAFF. For the CDR3, the DNA is TGTGCCAGTAGTATTGGCACAGGGGAAACTGAAGCTTTCTTT. Full variable domain (missing parts from reference TRBV19 and TRBJ1-1): DGGITQSPKYLFRKEGQNVTLSCEQNLNHDAMYWYRQDPGQGLRLIYYSQIVNDFQKGDIAEGYSVSREKKESFPLTVTSAQKNPTAFYLCASSIGTGETEAFFGQGTRLTVV.

The chain combines TRBV7-9 with TRBJ2-1; a possible D gene is TRBD1 (6 bases). Germline V gene sequence: CDR1 SEHNR, CDR2 FQNEAQ (reference sequence). Trimming left V 4 bases short and J 4 bases short, with 17 bases between. This CDR3 region has 16 residues. CDR3 in DNA: TGTGCCAGCAGCTCGAACCGGGACACCTCATACAATGAGCAGTTCTTC. Protein: CASSSNRDTSYNEQFF.